Below are 22 T cell receptor beta chains sequenced from a single sample in a study of molecular identifiers for immune sequencing clone quantification. One entry per CDR3 protein, called by TCRdb with MiXCR from the PCR reads. The table lists a few hundred thousand distinct CDR3 sequences, roughly 24% of them singletons, with about 0.73% in the top ten. The specimen sequenced was naive CD8+ T cells from blood, with Jurkat cell RNA spiked in. Subset here: FACS-sorted CD8+CD4-CCR7+CD45RA+ naive T cells. These receptors came from a human donor in good health. Some libraries in this study had Jurkat cell RNA spiked in.

This clonotype showed up many times. The chain recombines TRBV27 with TRBJ1-1; D not resolved. Germline V gene lookup returns CDR1 MNHEY and CDR2 SMNVEV (reference sequence). V gave up 8 bases and J gave up 6 bases, with 10 bases separating them. The CDR3 spans 11 residues. The CDR3 spells CASGPTAEAFF. CDR3 coding DNA: TGTGCCAGCGGACCGACGGCTGAAGCTTTCTTT.

This clonotype has a handful of counts. The genes are TRBV6-5 and TRBJ2-2; 9 nucleotides agree with TRBD1. CDR1 and CDR2 from the germline V gene are MNHEY and SVGAGI. This CDR3 contains 15 residues. After removal of 8 bases from V and 3 bases from J, the junction contained 7 bases not matched to a gene. This chain's CDR3 is CASQLQGADTGELFF. The CDR3 region has the DNA TGTGCCAGCCAATTACAGGGGGCGGACACCGGGGAGCTGTTTTTT.

The chain employs TRBV27 and TRBJ1-1, with D possibly TRBD1 on 6 matching bases. CDR3 length equals 15 residues. Germline CDR1 and CDR2: MNHEY and SMNVEV (reference sequence). V lost 0 bases to trimming and J lost 3 bases, with 11 bases between them. The CDR3 sequence: CASSLSRTADTEAFF. CDR3 sequence (DNA): TGTGCCAGCAGTTTATCCCGGACAGCGGACACTGAAGCTTTCTTT.

This clonotype has ten or more counts. This chain uses TRBV7-6 with TRBJ2-1; 7 positions match TRBD1. V shed 2 bases, J shed 5 bases, and the junction held 3 bases outside the gene matches. Per germline, CDR1 SGHVS and CDR2 FNYEAQ. CDR3 length: 14 amino acids. The CDR3 here is CASSLRDSDNEQFF. The DNA of the CDR3 is TGTGCCAGCAGCTTACGGGACAGTGACAATGAGCAGTTCTTC.

This chain links TRBV6-2 or TRBV6-3 with TRBJ2-7; D gene ambiguous. V was clipped by 6 bases and J by 4 bases, with 16 bases between them. This CDR3 comprises 14 residues. Germline values: CDR1 MNHEY, CDR2 SVGEGT. CDR3 DNA sequence: TGTGCCAGCAGAACGATCGGTCCCAGATACGAGCAGTACTTC. It specifies CASRTIGPRYEQYF.

On this clonotype itself: This may come from a read error, since a much larger clone is one base off. This chain links TRBV6-6 with TRBJ2-3; TRBD2 matches 15 bases. The germline V gene has CDR1 MNHNY and CDR2 SVGAGI (reference sequence). With 5 bases clipped from V and 5 bases from J, the junction kept 8 bases outside the gene matches. The CDR3 is 17 amino acids. CDR3 DNA: TGTGCCAGCAGTGGCTGGACTAGCGGGGGGGCAATAGATACGCAGTATTTT. Translating it yields CASSGWTSGGAIDTQYF.

This sequence joins TRBV7-9 and TRBJ2-1, with D maybe TRBD2 (6 bases). V lost 7 bases and J lost 0, with 16 bases in between. The CDR3 has 16 residues. Germline V gene lookup returns CDR1 SEHNR and CDR2 FQNEAQ (reference sequence). CDR3 nucleotide sequence: TGTGCCAGCATCCCTCCCCGGGGGAGCTCCTACAATGAGCAGTTCTTC. Its translation is CASIPPRGSSYNEQFF.

This clonotype was counted once. A read error is possible here, since a much larger clone lies one base away. This chain connects TRBV29-1 to TRBJ1-5; D gene ambiguous. V dropped 0 bases and J dropped 7 bases, with 25 bases sitting between them. This CDR3 region has 18 residues. Germline CDR1 SQVTM, CDR2 ANQGSEA. CDR3 sequence (DNA): TGCAGCGTTGAAGATAGAGCTCGAGCCCCAGAGGGTAGCCAGCCCCAGCATTTT. Translating it yields CSVEDRARAPEGSQPQHF.

This clonotype was detected ten times or more. The CDR3 DNA is TGTGCCAGCAGCGGCCGGGACTACTCCTACGAGCAGTACTTC. This gives the protein CASSGRDYSYEQYF. The rearrangement links TRBV9 to TRBJ2-7; 7 bases map to TRBD2. Trimming took 3 bases from V and 0 from J; bases not matched to a gene: 3. From germline, CDR1 is SGDLS and CDR2 YYNGEE. The CDR3 sequence is 14 residues long. Full variable domain (missing parts from reference TRBV9 and TRBJ2-7): DSGVTQTPKHLITATGQRVTLRCSPRSGDLSVYWYQQSLDQGLQFLIQYYNGEERAKGNILERFSAQQFPDLHSELNLSSLELGDSALYFCASSGRDYSYEQYFGPGTRLTVT.

This clonotype was recorded only once. This chain uses TRBV27 with TRBJ1-1; weak D call: TRBD1 (6 bases). The germline V gene encodes CDR1 MNHEY and CDR2 SMNVEV (reference sequence). Trimming left V 2 bases short and J 5 bases short, with 18 bases between. There are 16 residues in the CDR3. The CDR3 DNA follows: TGTGCCAGCAGTTTAAGTATCGGGGGCTTAGAGACTGAAGCTTTCTTT. This codes for CASSLSIGGLETEAFF.

This clonotype turned up a few times. The chain joins TRBV5-5 to TRBJ2-5; possibly TRBD1 or TRBD2 for D (6 bases each). Germline CDR1 SGHKS, CDR2 YYEKEE (reference sequence). This CDR3 has 16 amino acids. With 4 bases removed from V and 2 bases from J, the gap between germline ends came to 18 bases. This CDR3 is CASSSITGRWQETQYF. As DNA, the CDR3 is TGTGCCAGCAGCAGTATTACAGGGAGGTGGCAAGAGACCCAGTACTTC.

The chain combines TRBV27 with TRBJ1-5, with D hard to call. The germline V gene has CDR1 MNHEY and CDR2 SMNVEV (reference sequence). CDR3 length equals 14 residues. V dropped 3 bases and J dropped 0 bases, with 6 bases sitting between them. CDR3 coding DNA: TGTGCCAGCAGTTTTTTTAATAGCAATCAGCCCCAGCATTTT. It translates to CASSFFNSNQPQHF.

This clonotype was counted only a few times. This chain links TRBV4-1 with TRBJ2-1; no clear D. V was shortened by 3 bases and J by 4 bases, with 4 bases between the two germline ends. The CDR3 runs 12 residues. Per germline, CDR1 MGHRA and CDR2 YSYEKL. The CDR3 nucleotides read TGCGCCAGCAGCCATGATTACAATGAGCAGTTCTTC. Protein sequence: CASSHDYNEQFF.

This clonotype was seen more than once but under ten times. V is TRBV5-4 and J is TRBJ2-7, with D perhaps assigned TRBD1 or TRBD2 (6 bases each). The CDR3 is made up of 15 amino acids. The V end lost 4 bases, the J end lost 0 bases, and 14 bases lay between the germline ends. The germline V gene encodes CDR1 SGHNT and CDR2 YYREEE (reference sequence). CDR3 sequence: CASSPFRGASYEQYF. The CDR3 DNA sequence: TGTGCCAGCAGCCCCTTTAGGGGGGCCTCCTACGAGCAGTACTTC.

This clonotype turned up a few times. The rearrangement links TRBV19 to TRBJ1-5, with 7 nucleotides matching TRBD1. Germline CDR1 LNHDA, CDR2 SQIVND (reference sequence). V trimming: 6 bases; J trimming: 6 bases; junction bases outside the gene matches: 11. The length of the CDR3 is 15 residues. The CDR3 reads CASSSGDSVFQPQHF. In DNA, the CDR3 is TGTGCCAGTAGCTCAGGGGACAGTGTGTTTCAGCCCCAGCATTTT.

CDR3 protein: CASSLGTQHPGQYF. The CDR3, as DNA: TGTGCCAGCAGTTTAGGGACTCAACACCCGGGGCAGTACTTC. The V call is TRBV12-3 or TRBV12-4, the J call TRBJ2-7, with a tentative D call TRBD2 (5 bases). V lost 1 base and J lost 9, with 16 bases in between. This CDR3 comprises 14 residues.

About this clonotype: The junction differs from germline at one of its ends, possibly a read error. The chain uses TRBV5-3 and TRBJ2-7, with 8 bases matching TRBD1. TRBV5-3 is recorded as an ORF, its role being uncertain. The CDR3 is 16 amino acids. Here the CDR3 reads CASSLARQGAGYEQYF. In DNA, the CDR3 is TGTGCCAGCAGCTTGGCTCGGCAGGGGGCTGGCTACGAGCAGTACTTC.

In this sample, this clonotype turned up many times. V is TRBV29-1 and J is TRBJ2-7; weak D call: TRBD2 (6 bases). V was clipped by 0 bases and J by 6 bases, with 9 bases between them. The CDR3 runs 12 residues. Per germline, CDR1 SQVTM and CDR2 ANQGSEA. The CDR3 sequence: CSVEDWRGEQYF. The CDR3 nucleotides are TGCAGCGTTGAAGATTGGAGGGGCGAGCAGTACTTC.

CDR3 amino acids: CASSVVGLAGVSNEQFF. As DNA, the CDR3 is TGTGCCAGCAGCGTAGTTGGGCTAGCGGGAGTGAGTAATGAGCAGTTCTTC. This chain connects TRBV9 to TRBJ2-1, with 10 bases identical to TRBD2. V lost 0 bases, J lost 7 bases, and 10 bases stayed unmatched. Germline V CDR1 and CDR2: SGDLS, YYNGEE. This CDR3 contains 17 residues.

Many counts were recorded for this clonotype. The chain combines TRBV10-3 with TRBJ1-4; D not resolved. CDR1 is ENHRY and CDR2 is SYGVKD in the germline V gene. The CDR3 runs to 12 residues. V was shortened by 0 bases and J by 8 bases, with 4 bases between the two germline ends. As DNA, the CDR3 is TGTGCCATCAGTGAGTCGACCGAAAAACTGTTTTTT. It codes for CAISESTEKLFF.

A few counts support this clonotype. The V gene is TRBV4-3, the J gene TRBJ2-1; perhaps TRBD2 as D (5 bases). The CDR3 spans 14 residues. The germline V gene encodes CDR1 LGHNA and CDR2 YSLEER. Trimming cost V 0 bases and J 5 bases, with 8 bases left between them. The CDR3 DNA is TGCGCCAGCAGCCAAGATTTGAGGGACAATGAGCAGTTCTTC. Its translation: CASSQDLRDNEQFF.

At least ten counts were recorded for this clonotype. This chain connects TRBV19 to TRBJ1-5; D uncertain. Per the germline V gene, CDR1 is LNHDA and CDR2 is SQIVND (reference sequence). Trimming stripped 6 bases from V and 5 bases from J, with 8 bases between. The CDR3 spans 12 residues. CDR3 nucleotides: TGTGCCAGTAGCCCCGTGGATCAGCCCCAGCATTTT. This encodes CASSPVDQPQHF.